The 3 T cell receptor beta chains presented below share a single source sample, sequenced in a study of T cell repertoires in cytomegalovirus infection. For these receptors, no antigen is known. TCRdb redid the calling of the reads with MiXCR, one entry per CDR3 protein. The sample has hundreds of thousands of distinct CDR3 sequences, around 29% seen once. This material consisted of cultured CD8+ T cells from PBMCs, taken from culture after CMV antigen stimulation. These receptors came from a human donor in good health (CMV status not recorded). Some clones in this sample may be carry-over from other donors' samples.

This clonotype was observed a handful of times. The CDR3 nucleotides read TGTGCCAGCAGTTCCAAAAACATGGGCACTGAAGCTTTCTTT. Residues: CASSSKNMGTEAFF. The chain carries TRBV27 and TRBJ1-1; D remains unclear. Germline V gives CDR1 MNHEY, CDR2 SMNVEV (reference sequence). V was shortened by 4 bases and J by 4 bases, with 13 bases between the two germline ends. CDR3 size: 14 residues.

With regard to this clonotype: A read error may be the cause here, since a much bigger clone is one base away. The genes are TRBV12-3 or TRBV12-4 and TRBJ2-3, with D possibly being TRBD2 (6 bases). CDR3 size: 15 residues. Trimming shortened V by 6 bases and J by 5 bases, and 18 bases separated the two germline ends. CDR3 region: CASRGVGGPQDTQYF. For the CDR3, the DNA is TGTGCCAGCAGGGGAGTGGGGGGTCCACAAGATACGCAGTATTTT.

V usage is TRBV27 and J usage is TRBJ2-5; 9 nucleotides match TRBD2. The CDR3 contains 14 residues. J was trimmed by 3 bases and V by 5 bases; bases with no gene match: 4. Germline V gives CDR1 MNHEY, CDR2 SMNVEV (reference sequence). The CDR3 DNA reads TGTGCCAGCAGTCACCGACTAGCGGAAGAGACCCAGTACTTC. It is translated as CASSHRLAEETQYF.